This T cell receptor (beta chain) appears in the sequencing data of a study of CD8+ T cells in alopecia areata. In each case, RNA was isolated and then reverse transcribed into cDNA as the sequencing template. Only in-frame clones appear in the TCRdb table, and some are missing; sequencing was by immunoSEQ multiplex PCR. Here the sample spans 65,000 to 70,000 clones, 55% to 65% being singletons. For this clone: What it binds is not known.

Peripheral blood and lesional scalp punch biopsies came from alopecia areata patients. Study findings and constraints: Clonality was higher in lesional than normal scalp, especially in alopecia totalis/universalis. Scalp sequencing also captures normal skin's resident alphabeta T cells.

The TCR sequence derives from a human donor with alopecia areata. The input for sequencing was CD8+ T cells sorted from blood, taken at week 0.

DNA of the CDR3: TGCAGCGTGCTGGCAGGGACCCCTGAAGCTTTCTTT. It translates to CSVLAGTPEAFF. This rearrangement joins TRBV29-1 to TRBJ1-1, with D possibly being TRBD1 (5 bases). CDR3 size: 12 residues. Trimming stripped 6 bases from V and 6 bases from J, with 14 bases between. Germline-derived CDR1 and CDR2 are SQVTM and ANQGSEA.